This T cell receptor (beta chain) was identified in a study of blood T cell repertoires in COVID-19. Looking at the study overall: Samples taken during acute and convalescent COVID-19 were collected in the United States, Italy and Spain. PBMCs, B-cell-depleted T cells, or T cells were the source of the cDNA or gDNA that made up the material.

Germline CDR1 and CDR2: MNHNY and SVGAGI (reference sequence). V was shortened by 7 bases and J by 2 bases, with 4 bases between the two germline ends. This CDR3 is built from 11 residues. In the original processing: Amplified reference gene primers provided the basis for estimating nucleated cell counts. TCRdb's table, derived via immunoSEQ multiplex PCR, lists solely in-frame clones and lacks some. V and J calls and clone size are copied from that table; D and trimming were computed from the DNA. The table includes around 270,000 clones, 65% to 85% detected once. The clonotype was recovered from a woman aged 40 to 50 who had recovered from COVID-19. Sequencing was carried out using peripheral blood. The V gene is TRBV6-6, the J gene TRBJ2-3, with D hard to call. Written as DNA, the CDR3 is TGTGCCAGCACCCACACAGATACGCAGTATTTT. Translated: CASTHTDTQYF.